The 8 T cell receptor beta chains reported below all come from one sample, sequenced in a study of T cells expressing NK-cell markers. TCRdb reprocessed the 5' RACE reads and keeps a single row for each CDR3 protein, giving no DNA. In all, the sample yields a few hundred thousand distinct CDR3 sequences. The sequencing input was blood T cells: a sorted CD56 or NKG2C T cell subset, CD4+ or CD8+ T cells, or bulk PBMC T cells (not recorded which). The receptors come from a man aged 18 to 29 in good health.

The chain has TRBV7-2 and TRBJ2-1; TCRdb selects TRBD2, and the lack of DNA leaves this call unchecked. This CDR3 comprises 13 residues. The V gene's germline CDR1 is SGHTA and CDR2 FQGNSA. CDR3: CASSLGMEGLSFF.

The V gene is TRBV7-9, the J gene TRBJ2-5. Germline CDR1 SEHNR, CDR2 FQNEAQ (reference sequence). This CDR3 is 14 amino acids long. The CDR3 region is CASSISGVQGAQYF.

The chain joins TRBV6-1 to TRBJ2-5; the D call from TCRdb, TRBD2, cannot be confirmed without DNA. CDR1 is MNHNS, CDR2 SASEGT, per germline. The CDR3 totals 14 residues. The CDR3 spells CASSEGTRRGTQYF.

This chain joins TRBV12-3 or TRBV12-4 and TRBJ1-2; the TRBD1 assignment by TCRdb is unverifiable without DNA. This CDR3 is 13 amino acids long. The CDR3 spells CASSLAGGFGYTF.

The rearrangement joins TRBV15 to TRBJ2-1; without DNA, the TCRdb call of TRBD2 cannot be checked. Per the germline V gene, CDR1 is LNHNV and CDR2 is YYDKDF (reference sequence). The CDR3 extends over 18 amino acids. The CDR3 region is CATSRDATRLAGSNEQFF.

This chain links TRBV20-1 with TRBJ2-1; the TCRdb D gene call, TRBD2, has no DNA to confirm it. Germline loops: CDR1 DFQATT, CDR2 SNEGSKA (reference sequence). The CDR3 covers 15 residues. The CDR3 protein is CSARDWAGGHNEQFF.

This chain links TRBV6-1 with TRBJ1-4; TCRdb's D call of TRBD1 is untestable without DNA. The CDR3 has 16 amino acids. Germline-derived CDR1 and CDR2 are MNHNS and SASEGT. The CDR3 here is CASSEIVGQANEKLFF.

V is TRBV5-1 and J is TRBJ1-6. Germline CDR1 SGHRS, CDR2 YFSETQ. The CDR3 spans 15 residues. This CDR3 reads CASSLIAGEGSPLHF.